This TCR beta chain comes out of a study of T cell responses to AZD1222 COVID-19 vaccine (TCRdb year 2021). Regarding the study in general: A total of more than 230 trial participants underwent TCR sequencing, of whom about 200 had received two doses of AZD1222 and around 26 had received two doses of the MenACWY control vaccine. Trial participants were enrolled by age into subgroups of 18-55, 56-69 and 70-plus years, and around 150, 28 and 57 TCR-sequenced participants, respectively, were included in these subgroups.

The CDR3 regions of human TCRbeta chains were analyzed by immunosequencing. The source study handled its data this way. TCRs in the repertoires were compared against a reference library of SARS-CoV-2-specific TCRs that had been generated with the MIRA antigen-specificity platform. Breadth was defined as the fraction of unique TCRs that were SARS-CoV-2-associated, and depth was defined as the fraction of total T cells that were SARS-CoV-2-associated. Using the MIRA data, each spike-specific TCR was mapped to the spike region that the TCR reacts to and placed in a CD4 or CD8 class. Log10-transformed breadth and depth values were compared by one-way ANOVA with Sidak's multiple comparisons tests. TCRdb obtained this table from immuneACCESS and retained in-frame rearrangements with V and J assigned. These tables miss some clones; where compared with another copy, unresolved V genes account for less than half of the shortfall, and the remainder is unexplained. That table is the source of V, J and clone size, and D and trimming were worked out from the DNA. For this sample there are about 150,000 clones; about 89% appear just once. The ten largest make up roughly 9.1% of the sample.

Here is what the overall study found, with its caveats: The whole spike protein was spanned by vaccine-associated CD4 TCRs, and dominant responses were seen in regions 160-218 and 743-854. Spike-specific TCR breadth and depth rose significantly after two AZD1222 doses compared with day 0 and with MenACWY recipients. In the small 56-69-year group, the increase in depth fell short of significance, most likely because of low power. Reportedly, almost half of the unique spike-specific TCRs recognized epitopes lying outside the regions that are mutated in the B.1.351 and B.1.1.7 variants. Participants were mostly white British, with more females than males. The authors suggested clonal diversity may have been underestimated. No day 14 peak-response samples were available, so repertoires were characterized only after the peak T cell response. Conclusions about previously exposed vaccinees are limited because only five to seven AZD1222 recipients were SARS-CoV-2 seropositive at baseline.

This clone was observed a few times. The target of this receptor is not known. Per-base quality was not reported, and no clone a single base away is much larger than it. Explained via the paper, the time point label denotes: about 28 days (+/-7) after the second vaccine dose. Because spike-specific TCR depth and breadth did not differ between the two schedules, AZD1222 recipients who got a second dose at roughly 4 weeks were pooled with those who got a second dose at roughly 12 weeks. Vaccinee samples were obtained from the UK trials COV001 and COV002, which included a single-blind randomized controlled phase 2/3 trial of AZD1222 (ChAdOx1 nCoV-19) in healthy adults. For TCRbeta chain sequencing, PBMC samples from trial participants were taken at day 0 and at day 28 after the second dose. From the germline V gene (reference sequence), CDR1 is SGHAT and CDR2 is FQDESV. CDR3 length: 14 amino acids, cysteine to phenylalanine. Kept here is only the CDR3 DNA, which spans 42 bases and is read in frame from base 1. V and J are truncated by 1 base and 2 bases respectively, leaving an intervening sequence of 8 bases.

The sequence came from an adult who received the AZD1222 COVID-19 vaccine. Here the sequenced sample was peripheral blood, taken 28 days after the second AZD1222 dose. The chain is made from TRBV11-1 and TRBJ1-1; TRBD1 is perhaps the D gene, given 5 matching bases. The CDR3: CASSLEGRNTEAFF. DNA sequence: TGTGCCAGCAGCTTAGAGGGGAGAAACACTGAAGCTTTCTTT.